This TCR beta chain was sequenced during a study of patients and donors after allogeneic stem cell transplantation. MiXCR, run by TCRdb on the RT-PCR reads, gives a single entry per CDR3 protein. The sample has more than 850,000 distinct CDR3 sequences; over 15% are singletons. This clonotype was counted a few times. CDR3 length: 16 amino acids. Per the germline V gene, CDR1 is MNHEY and CDR2 is SMNVEV (reference sequence). V was shortened by 0 bases and J by 7 bases, with 16 bases between the two germline ends. This sequence was found in a human donor who was either an allogeneic HSCT recipient or a stem cell or donor lymphocyte infusion donor (not recorded which). It is not recorded whose cells these are; they may come from a transplant donor. Sequencing used blood, either unsorted or a sorted T cell fraction (not recorded which). The chain links TRBV27 to TRBJ1-5; D gene unclear. The CDR3 DNA reads as TGTGCCAGCAGTTTATCAGTTACCGAAGGGAGCCAGCCCCAGCATTTT. It is translated as CASSLSVTEGSQPQHF.